The following is a T cell receptor beta chain sequence with its context. Its antigen is not known. The data are from a study of shared clonotypes between healthy human individuals. Study-level information: The study used three CD4 naive, three CD4 memory, two CD8 naive and one CD8 memory plate per donor. Points from the study as a whole: What rarefaction showed was incomplete sorted-subset sequencing despite large depth.

Researchers ran the assay at a deep level. Each sorted subset replicate got 200 ng genomic DNA, around 29,000 genomes. The method was immunoSEQ multiplex PCR; TCRdb's version includes in-frame clones alone and lacks a portion of them. The data contain fewer than 3 million clones, about 90% of them singletons. The sequence came from a man younger than 35 in good health. Some clones in this sample may be carry-over from other donors' samples. What was sequenced was naive CD4+ T cells from PBMCs. Documented subset: CD45RA+ positively selected.

CDR3 sequence reads: CSVAPGLGGSGEQYF. CDR3 DNA: TGCAGCGTTGCACCCGGGCTCGGGGGCTCAGGCGAGCAGTACTTC. The chain links TRBV29-1 to TRBJ2-7, with D perhaps matching TRBD1 or TRBD2 (6 bases each). Trimming removed 4 bases from V and 6 bases from J, with 22 bases in between. There are 15 residues in the CDR3. Germline V gene data show CDR1 as SQVTM and CDR2 as ANQGSEA.